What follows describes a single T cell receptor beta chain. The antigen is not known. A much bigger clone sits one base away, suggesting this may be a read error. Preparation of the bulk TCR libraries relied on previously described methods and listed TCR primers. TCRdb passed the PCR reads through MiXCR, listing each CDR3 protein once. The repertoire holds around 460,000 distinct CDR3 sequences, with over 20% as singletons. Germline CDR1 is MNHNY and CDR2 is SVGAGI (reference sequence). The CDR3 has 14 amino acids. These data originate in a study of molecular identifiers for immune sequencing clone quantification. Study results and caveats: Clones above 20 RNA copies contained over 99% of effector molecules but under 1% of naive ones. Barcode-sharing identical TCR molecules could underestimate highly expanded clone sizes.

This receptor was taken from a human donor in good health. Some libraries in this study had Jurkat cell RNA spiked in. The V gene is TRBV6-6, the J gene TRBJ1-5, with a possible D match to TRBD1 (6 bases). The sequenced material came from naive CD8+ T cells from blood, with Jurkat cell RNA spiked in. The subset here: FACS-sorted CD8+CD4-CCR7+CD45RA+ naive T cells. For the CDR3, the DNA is TGTGCCAGCAGTTACTTGAGACAGGATCAGCCCCGGCATTTT. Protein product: CASSYLRQDQPRHF.